One TCR beta chain is described in this entry. This receptor's antigen is unknown. No clone much larger than this one lies a single base away; base qualities are absent. This record belongs to a study of blood T cells in healthy people across ages (dated by TCRdb to between 2015 and 2016). Background on the whole study: Template switching captured roughly one uniquely barcoded TCR beta cDNA molecule per two T cells in model experiments. To track age-related changes in TCR beta repertoire diversity, the study relied on deep sequencing normalized with unique cDNA molecular identifiers. The donors were split into four age groups: young (average around 17 years), middle-aged (around 37), aged (roughly 68) and long-lived (over 80). To avoid experimental bias, donors of different ages were randomly spread across the sequencing lanes. For two donors (one aged 18 to 30 and one aged 80 or older), the study analyzed two additional independent replicas of 1 million unique cDNA reads from the same blood draw. The study at large found these results: As age increased, observed TCR beta diversity per million T cells dropped in a roughly linear way, and a significant reduction was already evident by age about 40. There was a strong correlation between observed TCR beta diversity and the percentage of naive T cells measured by flow cytometry. Compared with the aged group, more naive CD4+ T cells, fewer expanded clones and increased TCR diversity were shown by the long-lived group, suggesting age selection. Because donor CMV infection status was unknown, age-related changes in expanded clonotypes were potentially confounded. Conclusive comparison of naive and antigen-experienced compartments was prevented by the profiling of bulk unsorted PBMCs. Estimates of total diversity based on one million sequenced T cells were regarded as lower bounds and as underestimates.

The donors were some 39 Caucasian individuals from Russia, aged roughly 6 to 90 years, who were systemically healthy. Approximately 9 milliliters of peripheral blood were collected from each donor into EDTA-treated Vacutainer tubes. Ficoll-Paque density-gradient centrifugation was used to isolate PBMCs, with at least 6.5 million obtained per sample. Total RNA, at least 6 micrograms per sample, was extracted from PBMCs with Trizol reagent. For every donor, flow cytometry on a PBMC aliquot measured the percentage of naive CD45RAhigh/CD27high T cells. From the cysteine through the phenylalanine, the CDR3 covers 14 amino acids. The CDR3 DNA has 42 bases and is translated from base 1. V is cut back by 0 bases and J by 7 bases, with 1 base in the junction unmatched. Looking up the germline V gene yields CDR1 SGHRS and CDR2 YFSETQ. Library creation used 5' RACE. The data were produced on an Illumina HiSeq 2500. A second 7 to 11 cycle PCR used a sample-barcoded 5' primer and a J-beta primer mix. Each TCR beta cDNA molecule received a unique molecular identifier from a template-switch 5' adaptor carrying 12 random nucleotides. Each sample yielded at least 3 million CDR3-containing paired-end reads. The Mint cDNA synthesis kit, primed by a TRBC-specific oligonucleotide, was used to synthesize first-strand cDNA from all RNA. All cDNA was treated with uracil-DNA glycosylase and then went through a first 18-cycle PCR with the universal primers M1SS and BC2_uni_R. For the original study's pipeline: Normalization of each sample was performed by random selection of 1 million high-quality reads, each carrying a distinct molecular identifier. Instead of being binned into consensus sequences, reads with shared molecular identifiers were discarded. MiTCR, run with a Q25 quality threshold and the strictest error-elimination algorithm, handled CDR3 identification, clonotype clustering and error correction. A nonparametric unseen species model using Euler transformation provided a lower-bound estimate of total TCR beta diversity. TCRdb reanalyzed the raw reads on its own, using fastp at Q25 for trimming and MiXCR for clone calling, and kept in-frame beta chains. Rows are combined by CDR3 protein, so each entry shows the most common genes and DNA. The V and J calls here are based on TCRdb, not the publication. This sample holds under 1,000,000 distinct CDR3 sequences; more than 35% were observed only once. Approximately 18% of the sample rests with the top ten.

The TCR sequence derives from a man of 80 years or more in good health. The sequenced sample was blood. The chain joins TRBV5-1 to TRBJ2-2; 9 central nucleotides agree with TRBD2. This receptor has the CDR3 CASSLELAGGELFF. The nucleotide sequence is TGCGCCAGCAGCTTGGAACTAGCGGGCGGGGAGCTGTTTTTT.